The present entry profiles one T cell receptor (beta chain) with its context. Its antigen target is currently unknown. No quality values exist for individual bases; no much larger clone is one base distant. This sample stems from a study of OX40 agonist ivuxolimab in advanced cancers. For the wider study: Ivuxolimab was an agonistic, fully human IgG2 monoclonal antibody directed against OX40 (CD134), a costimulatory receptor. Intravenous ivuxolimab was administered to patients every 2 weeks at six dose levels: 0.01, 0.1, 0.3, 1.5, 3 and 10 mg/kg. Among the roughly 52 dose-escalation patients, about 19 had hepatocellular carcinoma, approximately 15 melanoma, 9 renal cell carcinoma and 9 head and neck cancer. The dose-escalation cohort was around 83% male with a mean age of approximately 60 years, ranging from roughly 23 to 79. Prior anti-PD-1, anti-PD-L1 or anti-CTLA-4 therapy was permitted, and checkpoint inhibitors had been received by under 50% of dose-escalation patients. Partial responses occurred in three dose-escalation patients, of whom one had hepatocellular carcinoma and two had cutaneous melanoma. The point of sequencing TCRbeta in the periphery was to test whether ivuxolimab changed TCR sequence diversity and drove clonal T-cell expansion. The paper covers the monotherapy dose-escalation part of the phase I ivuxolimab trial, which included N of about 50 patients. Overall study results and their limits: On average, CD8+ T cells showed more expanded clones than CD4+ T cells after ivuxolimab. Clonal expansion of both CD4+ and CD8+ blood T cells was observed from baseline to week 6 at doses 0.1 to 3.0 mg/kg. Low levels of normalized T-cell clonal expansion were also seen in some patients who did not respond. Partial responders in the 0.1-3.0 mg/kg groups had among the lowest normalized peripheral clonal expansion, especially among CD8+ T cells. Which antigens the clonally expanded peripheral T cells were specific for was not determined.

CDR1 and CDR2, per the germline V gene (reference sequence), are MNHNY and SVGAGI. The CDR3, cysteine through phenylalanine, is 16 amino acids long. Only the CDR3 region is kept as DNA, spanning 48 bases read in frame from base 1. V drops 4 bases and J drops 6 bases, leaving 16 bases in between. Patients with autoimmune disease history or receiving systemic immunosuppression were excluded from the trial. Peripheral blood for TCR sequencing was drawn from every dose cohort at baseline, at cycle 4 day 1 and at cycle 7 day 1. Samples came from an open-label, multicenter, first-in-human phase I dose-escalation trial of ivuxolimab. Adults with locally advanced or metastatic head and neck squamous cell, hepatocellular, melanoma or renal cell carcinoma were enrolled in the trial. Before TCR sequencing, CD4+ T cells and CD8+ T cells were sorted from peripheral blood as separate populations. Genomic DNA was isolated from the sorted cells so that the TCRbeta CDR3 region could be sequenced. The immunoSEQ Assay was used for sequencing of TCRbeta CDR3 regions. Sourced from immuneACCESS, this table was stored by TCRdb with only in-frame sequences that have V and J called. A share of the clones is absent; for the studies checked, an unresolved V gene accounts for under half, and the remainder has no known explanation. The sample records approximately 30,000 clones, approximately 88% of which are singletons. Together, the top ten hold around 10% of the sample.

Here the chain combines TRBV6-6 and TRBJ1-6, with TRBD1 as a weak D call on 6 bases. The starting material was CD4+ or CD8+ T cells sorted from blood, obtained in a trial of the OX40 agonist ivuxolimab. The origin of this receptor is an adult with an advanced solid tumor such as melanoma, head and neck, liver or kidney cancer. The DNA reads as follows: TGTGCCAGCAGTTCGCGGATTGGACAGTCTAATTCACCCCTCCACTTT. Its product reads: CASSSRIGQSNSPLHF.